The rows below give T cell receptor beta chains drawn from one sample of a study of T cell responses to AZD1222 COVID-19 vaccine. Using immunoSEQ multiplex PCR, the repertoire was profiled, and TCRdb retains in-frame clones only, with some absent. The sample has tens of thousands of clones; around 90% are singletons. The specimen was peripheral blood, collected on day 0 of AZD1222 vaccination. Receptor source: an adult in good health. Both conserved end residues are part of each CDR3. The order of the fields is clone size, J gene, D gene, V gene, CDR3 DNA, CDR3 protein. The D gene is left open where the match is weak. The size of a clone is reported for some rows only, either as once, few or many, or as a class for expanded clones.

clone_size: -
j_call: TRBJ2-1
d_call: -
v_call: TRBV10-1
cdr3_nt: TGCGCCAGCAGTGATTATCACAATGAGCAGTTCTTC
cdr3_aa: CASSDYHNEQFF

clone_size: -
j_call: TRBJ1-3
d_call: TRBD1
v_call: TRBV6-1
cdr3_nt: TGTGCCAGCAGTGAAGCCCCACGTTACCCTTCGACAGGGAGGGGAAACACCATATATTTT
cdr3_aa: CASSEAPRYPSTGRGNTIYF

clone_size: -
j_call: TRBJ2-5
d_call: -
v_call: TRBV10-1
cdr3_nt: TGCGCCAGCAGCCGGGGGAGAGGAGAGACCCAGTACTTC
cdr3_aa: CASSRGRGETQYF

clone_size: -
j_call: TRBJ2-2
d_call: -
v_call: TRBV3-1/TRBV3-2
cdr3_nt: TGTGCCACTAAGGACGGGAGTAGGTTGTCCGGGGAGCTGTTTTTT
cdr3_aa: CATKDGSRLSGELFF

clone_size: -
j_call: TRBJ1-1
d_call: TRBD1
v_call: TRBV18
cdr3_nt: TGTGCCAGCTCACCTCTTAGGGGGCCTGTGAACACTGAAGCTTTCTTT
cdr3_aa: CASSPLRGPVNTEAFF

clone_size: -
j_call: TRBJ2-6
d_call: TRBD1
v_call: TRBV18
cdr3_nt: TGTGCCAGCTCCCCCGGATTAAAGGACAGGGCCTTCGGTGGGGCCAACGTCCTGACTTTC
cdr3_aa: CASSPGLKDRAFGGANVLTF

clone_size: -
j_call: TRBJ1-1
d_call: TRBD1
v_call: TRBV10-3
cdr3_nt: TGTGCCATCAGTGCCTGGGACAGGGGGGGCACTGAAGCTTTCTTT
cdr3_aa: CAISAWDRGGTEAFF

clone_size: -
j_call: TRBJ1-2
d_call: TRBD1
v_call: TRBV7-9
cdr3_nt: TGTGCCAGCAGCGTAGACAGGGGGCGATACAATAACTATGGCTACACCTTC
cdr3_aa: CASSVDRGRYNNYGYTF

clone_size: -
j_call: TRBJ1-1
d_call: -
v_call: TRBV12-3/TRBV12-4
cdr3_nt: TGTGCCAGCATGGAACGGATGAACACTGAAGCTTTCTTT
cdr3_aa: CASMERMNTEAFF

clone_size: -
j_call: TRBJ1-1
d_call: -
v_call: TRBV29-1
cdr3_nt: TGCAGCGCCCACGGCAGGGGAATGAACACTGAAGCTTTCTTT
cdr3_aa: CSAHGRGMNTEAFF

clone_size: -
j_call: TRBJ1-2
d_call: -
v_call: TRBV28
cdr3_nt: TGTGCCAGCAGTTTAACTCAGGGTCCCTATGGCTACACCTTC
cdr3_aa: CASSLTQGPYGYTF

clone_size: -
j_call: TRBJ1-2
d_call: -
v_call: TRBV5-1
cdr3_nt: TGCGCCAGCAGCACCACAGGGAGCCGGCATGGCTACACCTTC
cdr3_aa: CASSTTGSRHGYTF

clone_size: -
j_call: TRBJ2-7
d_call: TRBD1
v_call: TRBV5-1
cdr3_nt: TGCGCCAGCAGCCTAACTGCGACAGGGTGGGAGCAGTACTTC
cdr3_aa: CASSLTATGWEQYF

clone_size: -
j_call: TRBJ1-6
d_call: -
v_call: TRBV30
cdr3_nt: TGTGCCTGGAACAGAGAAAATTCACCCCTCCACTTT
cdr3_aa: CAWNRENSPLHF

clone_size: -
j_call: TRBJ1-2
d_call: -
v_call: TRBV15
cdr3_nt: TGTGCCACCAGCAGAGAAGGTCTAGATGGCTACACCTTC
cdr3_aa: CATSREGLDGYTF

clone_size: -
j_call: TRBJ2-7
d_call: TRBD2
v_call: TRBV4-2
cdr3_nt: TGTGCCAGCAGCCAAGTGGGGACTAGCGGGGGCGAGCAGTACTTC
cdr3_aa: CASSQVGTSGGEQYF

clone_size: -
j_call: TRBJ1-5
d_call: -
v_call: TRBV30
cdr3_nt: TGTGCCTGGAGTTGGGCAGGGGCGGTTAGTAGCAATCAGCCCCAGCATTTT
cdr3_aa: CAWSWAGAVSSNQPQHF

clone_size: -
j_call: TRBJ2-7
d_call: -
v_call: TRBV6-5
cdr3_nt: TGTGCCAGCAGTTACAGGTTCGAGCAGTACTTC
cdr3_aa: CASSYRFEQYF

clone_size: -
j_call: TRBJ2-7
d_call: TRBD1
v_call: TRBV6-5
cdr3_nt: TGTGCCAGCAGACCGGACAGGGGGGGTGAGCAGTACTTC
cdr3_aa: CASRPDRGGEQYF

clone_size: -
j_call: TRBJ1-6
d_call: -
v_call: TRBV15
cdr3_nt: TGTGCCACCAGGGACCCCAGCAATTCACCCCTCCACTTT
cdr3_aa: CATRDPSNSPLHF

clone_size: -
j_call: TRBJ2-1
d_call: TRBD2
v_call: TRBV7-9
cdr3_nt: TGTGCCAGCAGCCCTAGCGGGAGAGATGTCAATGAGCAGTTCTTC
cdr3_aa: CASSPSGRDVNEQFF

clone_size: -
j_call: TRBJ2-5
d_call: TRBD1
v_call: TRBV5-6
cdr3_nt: TGTGCCAGCAGGGGACAGGGCGGAGAGACCCAGTACTTC
cdr3_aa: CASRGQGGETQYF

clone_size: -
j_call: TRBJ1-5
d_call: -
v_call: TRBV11-2
cdr3_nt: TGTGCCAGCAGCTTAAGTGGGGGAGGCAATCAGCCCCAGCATTTT
cdr3_aa: CASSLSGGGNQPQHF

clone_size: -
j_call: TRBJ2-1
d_call: -
v_call: TRBV12-3/TRBV12-4
cdr3_nt: TGTGCCAGCAGACCCGCCATGGGACTGCAGTTCTTC
cdr3_aa: CASRPAMGLQFF

clone_size: -
j_call: TRBJ2-1
d_call: -
v_call: TRBV29-1
cdr3_nt: TGCAGCGTTGGTATTACTAATGAGCAGTTCTTC
cdr3_aa: CSVGITNEQFF

clone_size: -
j_call: TRBJ2-7
d_call: TRBD2
v_call: TRBV7-2
cdr3_nt: TGTGCCAGCAGCTTAGGGGCTAGCGGGGGGGCTTACGAGCAGTACTTC
cdr3_aa: CASSLGASGGAYEQYF

clone_size: -
j_call: TRBJ1-2
d_call: -
v_call: TRBV3-1/TRBV3-2
cdr3_nt: TGTGCCAGCAGCCAACCCGGGGCGCTCTATGGCTACACCTTC
cdr3_aa: CASSQPGALYGYTF

clone_size: once
j_call: TRBJ2-7
d_call: -
v_call: TRBV19
cdr3_nt: TGTGCCAGTAGTATTGAAGGGCGGGTAACCTACGAGCAGTACTTC
cdr3_aa: CASSIEGRVTYEQYF

clone_size: -
j_call: TRBJ2-2
d_call: -
v_call: TRBV7-2
cdr3_nt: TGTGCCAGCAGCACACAGGGTTCGACCGGGGAGCTGTTTTTT
cdr3_aa: CASSTQGSTGELFF

clone_size: -
j_call: TRBJ1-5
d_call: -
v_call: TRBV2
cdr3_nt: TGTGCCAGCAGTGAAGAACAAGGCAATCAGCCCCAGCATTTT
cdr3_aa: CASSEEQGNQPQHF

clone_size: -
j_call: TRBJ2-2
d_call: TRBD1
v_call: TRBV9
cdr3_nt: TGTGCCAGCACCTCGCCGGGACAGGAATTGGCCGGGGAGCTGTTTTTT
cdr3_aa: CASTSPGQELAGELFF

clone_size: -
j_call: TRBJ2-3
d_call: TRBD2
v_call: TRBV7-2
cdr3_nt: TGTGCCAGCAGCTTAGTTGGACTAGCGGAACCCCGCAGCACAGATACGCAGTATTTT
cdr3_aa: CASSLVGLAEPRSTDTQYF

clone_size: -
j_call: TRBJ2-1
d_call: TRBD2
v_call: TRBV4-3
cdr3_nt: TGCGCCAGCAGCCAAGATACACTAGCGGGGTACAATGAGCAGTTCTTC
cdr3_aa: CASSQDTLAGYNEQFF

clone_size: -
j_call: TRBJ2-3
d_call: -
v_call: TRBV11-3
cdr3_nt: TGTGCCAGCAGCAGGGCGGATACGCAGTATTTT
cdr3_aa: CASSRADTQYF

clone_size: -
j_call: TRBJ2-7
d_call: -
v_call: TRBV4-1
cdr3_nt: TGCGCCAGCAGCCAAGATGCATCCCTTCCCTACGAGCAGTACTTC
cdr3_aa: CASSQDASLPYEQYF

clone_size: -
j_call: TRBJ2-7
d_call: -
v_call: TRBV4-1
cdr3_nt: TGCGCCAGCAGCCCCTCGGCTAATAAAGGCTCCTACGAGCAGTACTTC
cdr3_aa: CASSPSANKGSYEQYF

clone_size: -
j_call: TRBJ2-5
d_call: -
v_call: TRBV7-7
cdr3_nt: TGTGCCAGCAGCTTAGGTCTACAGTTCCAAGAGACCCAGTACTTC
cdr3_aa: CASSLGLQFQETQYF

clone_size: -
j_call: TRBJ2-2
d_call: -
v_call: TRBV5-6
cdr3_nt: TGTGCCAGCAGCTTGGACTTCGGGGGCCTCCTCACCGGGGAGCTGTTTTTT
cdr3_aa: CASSLDFGGLLTGELFF

clone_size: -
j_call: TRBJ1-3
d_call: -
v_call: TRBV5-8
cdr3_nt: TGTGCCAGCAGCTTTACGGACTTGGGAAACACCATATATTTT
cdr3_aa: CASSFTDLGNTIYF

clone_size: -
j_call: TRBJ1-2
d_call: TRBD1
v_call: TRBV7-2
cdr3_nt: TGTGCCAGCACCGAACAGGGGGCGCCCAGCTATGGCTACACCTTC
cdr3_aa: CASTEQGAPSYGYTF

clone_size: -
j_call: TRBJ2-2
d_call: TRBD2
v_call: TRBV12-5
cdr3_nt: TGTGCTAGTTCGGCGGGAGGGGGACGCGGGGAGCTGTTTTTT
cdr3_aa: CASSAGGGRGELFF

clone_size: -
j_call: TRBJ2-7
d_call: TRBD1
v_call: TRBV6-5
cdr3_nt: TGTGCCAGCACCAGGACAGGGGCCCCTTACGAGCAGTACTTC
cdr3_aa: CASTRTGAPYEQYF

clone_size: -
j_call: TRBJ2-2
d_call: TRBD1
v_call: TRBV5-5
cdr3_nt: TGTGCCAGCAGCTTGGTTCAGGGGGCTAGCACCGGGGAGCTGTTTTTT
cdr3_aa: CASSLVQGASTGELFF

clone_size: -
j_call: TRBJ2-4
d_call: TRBD1
v_call: TRBV3-1/TRBV3-2
cdr3_nt: TGTGCCAGCAGCCAAGTGTCAGGGGGCCTGGAGTACTTC
cdr3_aa: CASSQVSGGLEYF

clone_size: -
j_call: TRBJ1-2
d_call: -
v_call: TRBV5-6
cdr3_nt: TGTGCCAGCAGCTTGGCGGAGCCCCAGGGCTACACCTTC
cdr3_aa: CASSLAEPQGYTF

clone_size: few
j_call: TRBJ1-1
d_call: -
v_call: TRBV19
cdr3_nt: TGTGCCAGTAGTAGGGGTTATATGAACACTGAAGCTTTCTTT
cdr3_aa: CASSRGYMNTEAFF

clone_size: -
j_call: TRBJ1-1
d_call: TRBD1
v_call: TRBV10-3
cdr3_nt: TGTGCCATCAGAGGGGACAGGGGATTTGCTTTCTTT
cdr3_aa: CAIRGDRGFAFF

clone_size: -
j_call: TRBJ2-6
d_call: TRBD2
v_call: TRBV5-1
cdr3_nt: TGCGCCAGGATGGGACTAGCGGGACACTCTGGGGCCAACGTCCTGACTTTC
cdr3_aa: CARMGLAGHSGANVLTF

clone_size: once
j_call: TRBJ1-1
d_call: -
v_call: TRBV3-1/TRBV3-2
cdr3_nt: TGTGCCAGCAGCCAAAGTGGCTCAGGGAAGGGCACTGAAGCTTTCTTT
cdr3_aa: CASSQSGSGKGTEAFF

clone_size: -
j_call: TRBJ2-7
d_call: TRBD1
v_call: TRBV4-1
cdr3_nt: TGCGCCAGCAGCCTCGGGGACAGGGGGACCAACGAGCAGTACTTC
cdr3_aa: CASSLGDRGTNEQYF

clone_size: once
j_call: TRBJ2-1
d_call: TRBD1
v_call: TRBV28
cdr3_nt: TGTGCCAGCAGTGCCGCCGGGACAGGGGCCTACAATGAGCAGTTCTTC
cdr3_aa: CASSAAGTGAYNEQFF